The 3 T cell receptor beta chains reported below all come from one sample, sequenced in a study of blood T cell repertoires in COVID-19. Using immunoSEQ multiplex PCR, the repertoire was profiled, and TCRdb retains in-frame clones only, with some absent. The table records approximately 230,000 clones, around 80% of them present only once. Source material: peripheral blood. These receptors were obtained from a man older than 75 with acute or convalescent COVID-19.

This clone is a singleton in its sample. The chain is built from TRBV18 and TRBJ1-2, with 9 bases fitting TRBD1. The CDR3 consists of 17 residues. Trimming cost V 2 bases and J 0 bases; bases outside gene matches: 7. Germline V gene data show CDR1 as KGHSH and CDR2 as LQKENI. CDR3 loop: CASSPTPWTGANYGYTF. CDR3 DNA sequence: TGTGCCAGCTCACCAACCCCCTGGACAGGGGCTAACTATGGCTACACCTTC.

The chain has TRBV18 and TRBJ1-4; D is undetermined. CDR1 is KGHSH, CDR2 LQKENI, per germline. The ends were cut back, 2 bases at V and 6 bases at J, with 7 bases in the middle. The CDR3 is 13 amino acids. CDR3 DNA sequence: TGTGCCAGCTCACCATCCGGGGATGAAAAACTGTTTTTT. Its protein product is CASSPSGDEKLFF.

This clone was counted only a few times. In nucleotides, the CDR3 is TGCGCCAGCAGCCAAGAAGTGCGGGCTCAGCCCCAGCATTTT. Translating it yields CASSQEVRAQPQHF. V and J are TRBV4-1 and TRBJ1-5; D is unclear. Germline CDR1 reads MGHRA; CDR2 reads YSYEKL. V gave up 0 bases and J gave up 6 bases, with 9 bases separating them. The CDR3 is made up of 14 amino acids.